The sequence of this T cell receptor (beta chain) was determined in a study of T cell responses to AZD1222 COVID-19 vaccine. Turning to the study itself: Whether given at about 4 or about 12 weeks, second doses were pooled.

The CDR3 loop spans 13 amino acids. Germline assignment: CDR1 KGHDR and CDR2 SFDVKD. The germline V and J ends were trimmed by 5 bases and 5 bases, with 8 bases remaining between them. Of note for this clone: Its antigen is still unknown.

General study points: As reported, nearly half of all spike-specific TCRs target variant regions that are unmutated. Mostly white British, mostly female donors; authors suggested clonal diversity may be underestimated. Repertoires were collected only later (after the peak T cell response had occurred).

The repertoire was sequenced with immunoSEQ multiplex PCR; TCRdb's copy has only in-frame clones and lacks some. The sample carries fewer than 150,000 clones, over 75% recorded once. The sequencing used peripheral blood, collected on day 0 of AZD1222 vaccination. This chain links TRBV24-1 with TRBJ2-2; perhaps TRBD2 as D (5 bases). This sequence originates from an adult in good health. CDR3 DNA sequence: TGTGCCACCAGTGTATCGGGAACCGGGGAGCTGTTTTTT. Encoded protein: CATSVSGTGELFF.